The next 10 T cell receptor beta chains were all read from a single sample in a study of neoadjuvant nivolumab and ipilimumab in lung cancer. Using immunoSEQ multiplex PCR, the repertoire was profiled, and TCRdb retains in-frame clones only, with some absent. The profile covers about 18,000 clones, with roughly 80% appearing a single time and around 8.1% taken by the ten largest. The starting material was tumor tissue, obtained after neoadjuvant nivolumab, alone or with ipilimumab, at or shortly before surgery. These receptors came from an adult with non-small cell lung cancer.

DNA of the CDR3: TGTGCCAGCAGCTTGCGGGGGGGGGTAGGCACTGAAGCTTTCTTT. Its translation is CASSLRGGVGTEAFF. The genes are TRBV5-6 and TRBJ1-1, with D possibly TRBD1 on 5 matching bases. Trimming left V 1 base short and J 4 bases short, with 14 bases between. Per germline, CDR1 SGHDT and CDR2 YYEEEE. The CDR3 sequence is 15 residues long.

This chain's CDR3 is CASSMTSVGETQYF. CDR3 bases: TGTGCCAGCAGCATGACTAGCGTCGGAGAGACCCAGTACTTC. This chain links TRBV9 with TRBJ2-5, with 8 nucleotides matching TRBD2. The CDR3 covers 14 residues. V gave up 4 bases and J gave up 4 bases; unmatched junction bases: 6. Germline CDR1 reads SGDLS; CDR2 reads YYNGEE.

The chain links TRBV12-2 to TRBJ2-7; no DNA check was done on the table's D call, TRBD1. TRBV12-2 is a pseudogene locus. The CDR3 is 17 residues long. The CDR3 DNA reads as TGTGCAAGTCGCTTAGTTGTGTACGGGACAGGGCACTACGAGCAGTACTTC. Its protein is CASRLVVYGTGHYEQYF.

The rearrangement links TRBV18 to TRBJ2-7; D gene ambiguous. The V and J ends lost 2 bases and 3 bases respectively, with 5 bases between them. CDR1 is KGHSH, CDR2 LQKENI, per germline. The CDR3 loop spans 12 amino acids. The CDR3 DNA reads TGTGCCAGCTCACCAAACGGCTACGAGCAGTACTTC. This encodes CASSPNGYEQYF. Full variable domain (remainder filled in from reference TRBV18 and TRBJ2-7): NAGVMQNPRHLVRRRGQEARLRCSPMKGHSHVYWYRQLPEEGLKFMVYLQKENIIDESGMPKERFSAEFPKEGPSILRIQQVVRGDSAAYFCASSPNGYEQYFGPGTRLTVT.

Only a few counts were recorded for this clone. The chain uses TRBV7-9 and TRBJ1-2; D remains ambiguous. V was clipped by 5 bases and J by 4 bases, with 11 bases between them. Germline V CDR1 and CDR2: SEHNR, FQNEAQ (reference sequence). This CDR3 region has 13 residues. The CDR3 bases are TGTGCCAGCAGCCACTTTTCGGGCTATGGCTACACCTTC. It specifies CASSHFSGYGYTF. The whole variable domain, filled in from reference TRBV7-9 and TRBJ1-2, reads DTGVSQNPRHKITKRGQNVTFRCDPISEHNRLYWYRQTLGQGPEFLTYFQNEAQLEKSRLLSDRFSAERPKGSFSTLEIQRTEQGDSAMYLCASSHFSGYGYTFGSGTRLTVV.

The rearrangement links TRBV4-3 to TRBJ2-7; 9 bases fit TRBD1. CDR1 is LGHNA and CDR2 is YSLEER in the germline V gene. The CDR3 has 18 amino acids. V was clipped by 0 bases and J by 0 bases; unmatched bases: 9. The DNA for the CDR3 is TGCGCCAGCAGCCAAGATATTGGAGGGACAGGGAGCTCCTACGAGCAGTACTTC. This encodes CASSQDIGGTGSSYEQYF.

The J gene is TRBJ1-1, the V gene TRBV2; perhaps TRBD1 as D (6 bases). The germline CDR1 and CDR2 sequences are SNHLY and FYNNEI. V was trimmed by 7 bases and J by 3 bases, leaving 15 bases between them. The CDR3 length is 14 residues. CDR3 sequence reads: CASTLAQGYTEAFF. The DNA of the CDR3 is TGTGCCAGCACCCTCGCACAGGGCTACACTGAAGCTTTCTTT.

This chain joins TRBV7-9 and TRBJ2-3; D gene ambiguous. The V gene lost 2 bases and the J gene lost 4 bases, with 7 bases spanning the gap. The CDR3 totals 13 residues. Looked up from germline, CDR1 is SEHNR and CDR2 is FQNEAQ (reference sequence). This chain's CDR3 is CASSLPESDTQYF. The CDR3 DNA is TGTGCCAGCAGCTTACCCGAGTCAGATACGCAGTATTTT.

This clone is medium-sized within its sample. The J gene is TRBJ1-6, the V gene TRBV10-3; no firm D call. CDR3 length equals 13 residues. In germline, CDR1 is ENHRY, CDR2 SYGVKD. V dropped 3 bases and J dropped 6 bases, with 6 bases sitting between them. The CDR3: CAISDPPNSPLHF. CDR3 DNA: TGTGCCATCAGTGATCCACCTAATTCACCCCTCCACTTT.

The V call is TRBV9, the J call TRBJ1-6; no clear D. Trimming cost V 3 bases and J 7 bases, with 14 bases left between them. The CDR3 sequence is 15 residues long. Germline V gene lookup returns CDR1 SGDLS and CDR2 YYNGEE. The CDR3 DNA is TGTGCCAGCAGCGAGGCCTCTAGAAGGAATTCACCCCTCCACTTT. Translating gives CASSEASRRNSPLHF.